This T cell receptor (beta chain) comes out of a study of T cell repertoires in cytomegalovirus infection. TCRdb used MiXCR to reprocess the reads, holding one entry per CDR3 protein. The sample lists hundreds of thousands of distinct CDR3 sequences, 20% to 25% seen once, with roughly 8% in the top ten. With regard to this clonotype: The antigen remains unidentified.

CDR3 length: 15 residues. The V end was cut by 2 bases, the J end by 4 bases, with 14 bases between. Germline lookup yields CDR1 MNHEY and CDR2 SVGEGT. Study-wide findings and caveats: HLA-C-restricted CMV-specific TCR beta clonotypes were dominant in the ex vivo response.

The sample comprised CD8+ T cells from PBMCs. This chain links TRBV6-2 or TRBV6-3 with TRBJ2-5; TRBD2 might be the D (6 bases). This sequence originates from a human donor in good health (CMV status not recorded). Some clones in this sample may be carry-over from other donors' samples. The CDR3: CASSYGVRDSETQYF. The CDR3 region has the DNA TGTGCCAGCAGTTACGGGGTCCGGGACTCAGAGACCCAGTACTTC.